A single sample is the source of the 11 T cell receptor beta chains below, sequenced in a study of response to subunit inactivated influenza vaccine. TCRdb re-called the RT-PCR reads with MiXCR, one entry per CDR3 protein. The sample consists of about 570,000 distinct CDR3 sequences, about 11% of them appearing once. This sample was also put to use in a study of T cells expressing NK-cell markers. That study adds: The cDNA for TCR beta came from 5'RACE template switching with UMIs.

The source was PBMCs from blood, collected on the day of vaccination. Source of these receptors: a man over 45 who received an inactivated influenza vaccine.

This clonotype was counted only a few times. The rearrangement uses TRBV6-5 and TRBJ2-2, with 8 nucleotides matching TRBD1. The CDR3 consists of 18 residues. Germline V gene sequence: CDR1 MNHEY, CDR2 SVGAGI. V was pared by 1 base and J by 1 base, with 8 bases of the junction left unmatched. The CDR3 sequence is CASSYYTFDRGNTGELFF. The CDR3 DNA follows: TGTGCCAGCAGTTACTATACCTTTGACAGGGGGAACACCGGGGAGCTGTTTTTT.

V gene TRBV4-2 combines with J gene TRBJ2-2, with 9 bases matching TRBD2. The length of the CDR3 is 18 residues. Germline CDR1 LGHNA, CDR2 YNFKEQ. The trim removed 0 bases at V and 4 bases at J, leaving 9 bases unmatched. The CDR3 here is CASSQDGSSGGLTGELFF. The DNA of the CDR3 is TGTGCCAGCAGCCAAGATGGTAGTAGCGGGGGTCTCACCGGGGAGCTGTTTTTT.

The chain has TRBV23-1 and TRBJ1-4; a possible D gene is TRBD1 (5 bases). TRBV23-1 is marked as an open reading frame, function uncertain. The V gene lost 3 bases and the J gene lost 8 bases, with 13 bases spanning the gap. CDR3 length: 14 amino acids. The CDR3 protein is CASSQAGGREKLFF. The CDR3 DNA sequence: TGCGCCAGCAGTCAGGCGGGGGGTAGGGAAAAACTGTTTTTT.

The J gene is TRBJ2-1, the V gene TRBV20-1, with 10 positions matching TRBD2. The CDR3 totals 14 residues. CDR1 and CDR2 (germline): DFQATT, SNEGSKA (reference sequence). Trimming took 3 bases from V and 7 from J; bases not matched to a gene: 6. The CDR3 DNA follows: TGCAGTGCTAGCCCTAGCGGGAGCTCGAATGAGCAGTTCTTC. It codes for CSASPSGSSNEQFF.

This clonotype was picked up a small number of times. V and J are TRBV7-9 and TRBJ2-3, with 7 bases that match TRBD1. Germline lookup yields CDR1 SEHNR and CDR2 FQNEAQ (reference sequence). V was pared by 4 bases and J by 2 bases, with 12 bases of the junction left unmatched. The CDR3 is 17 amino acids. DNA of the CDR3: TGTGCCAGCAGCTCTCGGGGACAGAGAAAAATCACAGATACGCAGTATTTT. Protein product: CASSSRGQRKITDTQYF.

This clonotype showed up just a few times. The V and J genes are TRBV5-1 and TRBJ2-3, with 8 bases lining up with TRBD2. Losses at the gene ends were 3 bases for V and 1 base for J; bases not matched to a gene: 7. The CDR3 sequence is 16 residues long. CDR1 and CDR2 from the germline V gene are SGHRS and YFSETQ. The CDR3 region has the DNA TGCGCCAGCAGCTCGGCGTCGACTAGCGGCACAGATACGCAGTATTTT. Translation: CASSSASTSGTDTQYF.

V usage is TRBV10-3 and J usage is TRBJ2-2; 9 bases map to TRBD1. The CDR3 contains 15 residues. Germline CDR1 reads ENHRY; CDR2 reads SYGVKD. Trimming cost V 5 bases and J 5 bases; bases outside gene matches: 6. The CDR3 nucleotides are TGTGCCATCAGTCCGGGACAGGGAGGTACCGGGGAGCTGTTTTTT. It encodes CAISPGQGGTGELFF.

There are a few counts of this clonotype. This chain connects TRBV4-1 to TRBJ2-7, with D perhaps matching TRBD1 or TRBD2 (5 bases each). Trimming removed 3 bases from V and 2 bases from J, with 11 bases in between. This CDR3 spans 14 amino acids. Looked up from germline, CDR1 is MGHRA and CDR2 is YSYEKL. CDR3 region: CASSHTGTTYEQYF. The CDR3, as DNA: TGCGCCAGCAGCCACACCGGGACGACCTACGAGCAGTACTTC.

This clonotype was detected ten times or more. At one of its ends the junction is not consistent with the germline gene, which may arise from a read error. The chain recombines TRBV7-8 with TRBJ2-7, with D possibly being TRBD1 or TRBD2 (5 bases each). The CDR3 is 15 residues long. CDR1 and CDR2 (germline): SGHVS, FQNEAQ. CDR3 sequence: CASSLAGTPSYEQYF. The CDR3 nucleotides read TGCGCCAGCAGCTTGGCCGGGACGCCCTCCTACGAGCAGTACTTC.

This clonotype was detected only a few times. The rearrangement joins TRBV4-2 to TRBJ2-5; D is perhaps TRBD2 (6 bases). Germline-derived CDR1 and CDR2 are LGHNA and YNFKEQ. Trimming shortened V by 0 bases and J by 4 bases, and 12 bases separated the two germline ends. This CDR3 is 15 amino acids long. CDR3: CASSQEWRGGETQYF. Written as DNA, the CDR3 is TGTGCCAGCAGCCAAGAGTGGAGGGGAGGAGAGACCCAGTACTTC.

There are many counts of this clonotype. This sequence joins TRBV27 and TRBJ2-1, with 9 bases aligning to TRBD2. CDR1 and CDR2 from the germline V gene are MNHEY and SMNVEV (reference sequence). The CDR3 runs to 15 residues. V was clipped by 3 bases and J by 4 bases; unmatched bases: 4. The CDR3: CASSFSLAGYNEQFF. The CDR3 nucleotides read TGTGCCAGCAGTTTTTCTCTAGCGGGGTACAATGAGCAGTTCTTC.